These T cell receptor beta chains were read from a single sample in a study of CD8+ T cells in alopecia areata. The method was immunoSEQ multiplex PCR; TCRdb's version includes in-frame clones alone and lacks a portion of them. Among hundreds of thousands of clones listed, under 80% were seen once. Sample: CD4+ T cells sorted from blood, taken at week 0. The receptors were sampled from a human donor with alopecia areata. The CDR3 runs from the conserved cysteine through the conserved F or W. The order of the fields is V gene, D gene, J gene, clone size, CDR3 protein, CDR3 DNA. The D gene is left open where the match is weak. Not every row has a clone size; where given, it reads once, few, many or a size class.

v_gene: TRBV4-3
d_gene: .
j_gene: TRBJ1-5
abundance: .
CDR3aa: CASSQDVTAASNQPQHF
CDR3nt: TGCGCCAGCAGCCAAGATGTTACGGCGGCAAGCAATCAGCCCCAGCATTTT

v_gene: TRBV29-1
d_gene: .
j_gene: TRBJ2-3
abundance: few
CDR3aa: CSVDSSSADTQYF
CDR3nt: TGCAGCGTTGACTCCAGCAGCGCAGATACGCAGTATTTT

v_gene: TRBV5-1
d_gene: .
j_gene: TRBJ2-7
abundance: .
CDR3aa: CASSLAGIITYEQYF
CDR3nt: TGCGCCAGCAGCTTGGCCGGGATCATTACCTACGAGCAGTACTTC

v_gene: TRBV6-5
d_gene: TRBD1
j_gene: TRBJ1-4
abundance: .
CDR3aa: CASSYSGTGVNEKLFF
CDR3nt: TGTGCCAGCAGTTACTCGGGGACAGGGGTTAATGAAAAACTGTTTTTT

v_gene: TRBV2
d_gene: TRBD2
j_gene: TRBJ2-1
abundance: medium-sized
CDR3aa: CASSLPRAGGLLEQFF
CDR3nt: TGTGCCAGCAGTTTGCCTCGGGCGGGGGGCCTCCTTGAGCAGTTCTTC

v_gene: TRBV7-2
d_gene: .
j_gene: TRBJ2-1
abundance: .
CDR3aa: CASSFQGVGIGEQFF
CDR3nt: TGTGCCAGCAGCTTTCAGGGAGTCGGGATTGGTGAGCAGTTCTTC

v_gene: TRBV29-1
d_gene: .
j_gene: TRBJ2-2
abundance: .
CDR3aa: CSAGWDKRRNTGELFF
CDR3nt: TGCAGCGCCGGGTGGGACAAACGACGGAACACCGGGGAGCTGTTTTTT

v_gene: TRBV30
d_gene: .
j_gene: TRBJ1-6
abundance: .
CDR3aa: CAWSEEGNSPLHF
CDR3nt: TGTGCCTGGAGTGAGGAAGGAAATTCACCCCTCCACTTT

v_gene: TRBV4-2
d_gene: TRBD2
j_gene: TRBJ2-5
abundance: .
CDR3aa: CASSQEGLAAQETQYF
CDR3nt: TGTGCCAGCAGCCAAGAAGGGCTAGCGGCCCAAGAGACCCAGTACTTC

v_gene: TRBV5-1
d_gene: .
j_gene: TRBJ2-7
abundance: .
CDR3aa: CASSSKEQGYEQYF
CDR3nt: TGCGCCAGCAGCTCGAAAGAACAGGGCTACGAGCAGTACTTC

v_gene: TRBV27
d_gene: .
j_gene: TRBJ1-2
abundance: .
CDR3aa: CASSLRGLDGYTF
CDR3nt: TGTGCCAGCAGTCTCCGAGGTCTGGATGGCTACACCTTC

v_gene: TRBV7-2
d_gene: TRBD2
j_gene: TRBJ2-7
abundance: .
CDR3aa: CASSFWTSGLEQYF
CDR3nt: TGTGCCAGCAGCTTTTGGACTAGCGGTCTCGAGCAGTACTTC

v_gene: TRBV29-1
d_gene: TRBD1
j_gene: TRBJ2-5
abundance: few
CDR3aa: CSVDLTGGWETQYF
CDR3nt: TGCAGCGTTGATCTCACAGGGGGCTGGGAGACCCAGTACTTC

v_gene: TRBV27
d_gene: .
j_gene: TRBJ2-7
abundance: .
CDR3aa: CASSRPGDGSYEQYF
CDR3nt: TGTGCCAGCAGCCGCCCGGGGGATGGCTCCTACGAGCAGTACTTC

v_gene: TRBV7-6
d_gene: .
j_gene: TRBJ2-5
abundance: .
CDR3aa: CASSLEAMAETQYF
CDR3nt: TGTGCCAGCAGCTTAGAGGCTATGGCGGAGACCCAGTACTTC

v_gene: TRBV29-1
d_gene: TRBD1
j_gene: TRBJ1-2
abundance: few
CDR3aa: CSVDPGDRGLGYTF
CDR3nt: TGCAGCGTTGACCCAGGGGACAGGGGGCTTGGCTACACCTTC

v_gene: TRBV5-1
d_gene: .
j_gene: TRBJ2-1
abundance: few
CDR3aa: CASSLGTYNEQFF
CDR3nt: TGCGCCAGCAGCTTGGGGACTTACAATGAGCAGTTCTTC

v_gene: TRBV15
d_gene: .
j_gene: TRBJ2-5
abundance: once
CDR3aa: CATSRGKETQYF
CDR3nt: TGTGCCACCAGCAGAGGAAAGGAGACCCAGTACTTC

v_gene: TRBV6-5
d_gene: .
j_gene: TRBJ1-4
abundance: .
CDR3aa: CASSYRGAVAEKLFF
CDR3nt: TGTGCCAGCAGTTACAGAGGCGCCGTGGCTGAAAAACTGTTTTTT

v_gene: TRBV4-2
d_gene: .
j_gene: TRBJ1-5
abundance: .
CDR3aa: CASSQEEAGNQPQHF
CDR3nt: TGTGCCAGCAGCCAAGAGGAGGCGGGGAATCAGCCCCAGCATTTT

v_gene: TRBV6-5
d_gene: .
j_gene: TRBJ1-1
abundance: .
CDR3aa: CASSYSNLGGWTEAFF
CDR3nt: TGTGCCAGCAGTTACTCGAATTTGGGGGGATGGACTGAAGCTTTCTTT

v_gene: TRBV30
d_gene: .
j_gene: TRBJ2-3
abundance: .
CDR3aa: CAWGGDTQYF
CDR3nt: TGTGCCTGGGGGGGGGATACGCAGTATTTT